These 4 T cell receptor beta chains came from one sample sequenced in a study of cytomegalovirus exposure and HLA in healthy donors. The PCR employed 60 Vbeta primers together with 13 Jbeta primers. Clones were read by immunoSEQ multiplex PCR, and TCRdb kept only the in-frame ones, dropping some. Of some 130,000 clones listed, about 80% were seen once; the top ten hold over 0.9%. What was sequenced was PBMCs. The source of these receptors is a human donor in good health.

The V call is TRBV20-1, the J call TRBJ1-1; no firm D call. The CDR3 is 11 residues long. Germline assignment: CDR1 DFQATT and CDR2 SNEGSKA (reference sequence). V was trimmed by 6 bases and J by 7 bases, leaving 12 bases between them. CDR3 sequence: CSARGRLEAFF. The CDR3 region has the DNA TGCAGTGCCCGGGGTCGGCTTGAAGCTTTCTTT.

The chain couples TRBV5-1 to TRBJ2-1; 9 positions match TRBD2. Germline V gene data show CDR1 as SGHRS and CDR2 as YFSETQ. This CDR3 spans 14 amino acids. The V segment lost 2 bases and the J segment 5 bases; nucleotides outside the gene matches: 2. The CDR3 is CASSLAGGNNEQFF. In DNA form, the CDR3 reads TGCGCCAGCAGCTTAGCGGGGGGAAACAATGAGCAGTTCTTC. Full variable domain (missing parts from reference TRBV5-1 and TRBJ2-1): KAGVTQTPRYLIKTRGQQVTLSCSPISGHRSVSWYQQTPGQGLQFLFEYFSETQRNKGNFPGRFSGRQFSNSRSEMNVSTLELGDSALYLCASSLAGGNNEQFFGPGTRLTVL.

CDR3 residues: CASSFQRTDTGELFF. In DNA, the CDR3 is TGTGCCAGCAGTTTTCAGCGGACAGACACCGGGGAGCTGTTTTTT. The chain recombines TRBV27 with TRBJ2-2; the D gene is possibly TRBD1 (6 bases). The CDR3 totals 15 residues. Germline CDR1 reads MNHEY; CDR2 reads SMNVEV (reference sequence). With 3 bases removed from V and 3 bases from J, the gap between germline ends came to 11 bases.

The chain is built from TRBV4-1 and TRBJ1-3, with TRBD1 matching over 7 bases. After removal of 1 base from V and 4 bases from J, the junction contained 16 bases not matched to a gene. Germline lookup yields CDR1 MGHRA and CDR2 YSYEKL. This CDR3 comprises 19 residues. CDR3 region: CASSQGGPGTAYGGNTIYF. The CDR3 DNA sequence: TGCGCCAGCAGCCAAGGGGGTCCCGGGACAGCTTACGGAGGAAACACCATATATTTT.